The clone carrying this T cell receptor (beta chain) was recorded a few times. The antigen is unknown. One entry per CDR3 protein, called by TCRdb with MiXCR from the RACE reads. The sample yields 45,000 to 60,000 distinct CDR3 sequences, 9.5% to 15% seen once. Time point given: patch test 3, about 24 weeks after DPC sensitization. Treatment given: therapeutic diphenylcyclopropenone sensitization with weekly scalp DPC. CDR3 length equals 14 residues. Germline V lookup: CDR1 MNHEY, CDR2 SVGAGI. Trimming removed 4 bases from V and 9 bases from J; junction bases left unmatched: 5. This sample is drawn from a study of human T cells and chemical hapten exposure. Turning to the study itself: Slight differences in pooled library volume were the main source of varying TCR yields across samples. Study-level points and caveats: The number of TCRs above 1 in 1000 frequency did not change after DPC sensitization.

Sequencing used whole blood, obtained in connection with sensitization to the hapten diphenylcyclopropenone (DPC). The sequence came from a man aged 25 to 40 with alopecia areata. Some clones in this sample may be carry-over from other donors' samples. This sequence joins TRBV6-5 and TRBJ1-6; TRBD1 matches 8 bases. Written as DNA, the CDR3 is TGTGCCAGCAGTTCCGCAGGGGGCGGTTCACCCCTCCACTTT. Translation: CASSSAGGGSPLHF.